This T cell receptor beta chain emerged from a study of beta chain features in type 1 diabetes. Sequenced material consisted of expressed TCRB transcripts (all of the isolated RNA was reverse transcribed). TCRdb's copy holds only in-frame clones and misses some; the assay was immunoSEQ multiplex PCR. This sample has about 320,000 clones, with about 14% found just once. Note on this clone: Its specificity is unknown.

Study-level points and caveats: The cDNA sequencing approach could over-represent high-TCR-expressing cells.

With V trimmed by 0 bases and J by 8 bases, 8 bases remained unmatched. The germline V gene has CDR1 SGHDT and CDR2 YYEEEE. CDR3 length equals 15 residues. The sample comprised central memory CD4+ T cells from blood. The gene calls are TRBV5-6 and TRBJ1-2; 9 bases line up with TRBD1. This receptor was taken from a man aged 30-40 years in good health. CDR3 sequence: CASSLAPTGGQGYTF. The CDR3 nucleotides read TGTGCCAGCAGCTTGGCCCCTACAGGGGGCCAGGGCTACACCTTC.